Listed below are T cell receptor beta chains from one sample, sequenced in a study of blood T cell repertoires in COVID-19. The data were produced by immunoSEQ multiplex PCR, yet TCRdb's version contains in-frame clones alone and is incomplete. The profile shows approximately 260,000 clones, roughly 86% of them singletons. What was sequenced was PBMCs or T cells enriched from blood (not recorded which). These receptors were taken from a woman aged 55 to 70 who had recovered from COVID-19. Both conserved end residues are part of each CDR3. D genes are given only for firm matches. Only part of the rows carry a size: once, few, many, or a class if the clone is expanded.

J gene: TRBJ1-3; D gene: NA; clone size: NA; V gene: TRBV21-1; CDR3 protein: CASSKPGAIYF; CDR3 DNA: TGTGCCAGCAGCAAACCGGGTGCCATATATTTT
J gene: TRBJ2-6; D gene: TRBD1; clone size: NA; V gene: TRBV10-3; CDR3 protein: CAISEEGQGARSGANVLTF; CDR3 DNA: TGTGCCATCAGTGAAGAAGGACAGGGGGCGCGGTCTGGGGCCAACGTCCTGACTTTC
J gene: TRBJ2-5; D gene: TRBD2; clone size: NA; V gene: TRBV27; CDR3 protein: CASSPRTSEKTQYF; CDR3 DNA: TGTGCCAGCAGTCCCCGGACTAGCGAAAAGACCCAGTACTTC
J gene: TRBJ1-4; D gene: NA; clone size: NA; V gene: TRBV25-1; CDR3 protein: CASSKAATNEKLFF; CDR3 DNA: TGTGCCAGCAGTAAAGCCGCAACTAATGAAAAACTGTTTTTT
J gene: TRBJ2-2; D gene: NA; clone size: NA; V gene: TRBV9; CDR3 protein: CASSASSVPGELFF; CDR3 DNA: TGTGCCAGCAGCGCCTCTAGCGTCCCCGGGGAGCTGTTTTTT
J gene: TRBJ2-7; D gene: NA; clone size: NA; V gene: TRBV9; CDR3 protein: CASSVSATTPYEQYF; CDR3 DNA: TGTGCCAGCAGCGTATCAGCGACGACTCCCTACGAGCAGTACTTC
J gene: TRBJ1-2; D gene: TRBD1; clone size: NA; V gene: TRBV7-8; CDR3 protein: CASSLARGTGTGGYTF; CDR3 DNA: TGTGCCAGCAGCTTAGCGCGTGGGACAGGGACAGGTGGCTACACCTTC
J gene: TRBJ2-7; D gene: TRBD2; clone size: NA; V gene: TRBV4-2; CDR3 protein: CASSHPTSGEYSYEQYF; CDR3 DNA: TGTGCCAGCAGCCACCCAACTAGCGGGGAATACTCCTACGAGCAGTACTTC
J gene: TRBJ2-3; D gene: TRBD2; clone size: NA; V gene: TRBV28; CDR3 protein: CASSSAREVVDTQYF; CDR3 DNA: TGTGCCAGCAGTTCGGCGCGGGAGGTGGTAGATACGCAGTATTTT
J gene: TRBJ2-7; D gene: TRBD1; clone size: NA; V gene: TRBV14; CDR3 protein: CASSQWTGDYEQYF; CDR3 DNA: TGTGCCAGCAGCCAATGGACAGGGGACTACGAGCAGTACTTC
J gene: TRBJ1-1; D gene: TRBD1; clone size: NA; V gene: TRBV28; CDR3 protein: CASTDGQGNTEAFF; CDR3 DNA: TGTGCCAGCACCGATGGACAGGGGAACACTGAAGCTTTCTTT
J gene: TRBJ2-3; D gene: NA; clone size: NA; V gene: TRBV9; CDR3 protein: CASSGSTTTDTQYF; CDR3 DNA: TGTGCCAGTTCGGGGTCGACAACCACAGATACGCAGTATTTT
J gene: TRBJ2-3; D gene: NA; clone size: NA; V gene: TRBV7-9; CDR3 protein: CASSFEATDTQYF; CDR3 DNA: TGTGCCAGCAGCTTTGAGGCCACAGATACGCAGTATTTT
J gene: TRBJ1-2; D gene: TRBD1; clone size: NA; V gene: TRBV27; CDR3 protein: CASSLRGPSYGYTF; CDR3 DNA: TGTGCCAGCAGTTTGAGGGGGCCGTCCTATGGCTACACCTTC
J gene: TRBJ1-1; D gene: NA; clone size: NA; V gene: TRBV28; CDR3 protein: CASRREGSSTEAFF; CDR3 DNA: TGTGCCAGCAGACGGGAAGGGTCGAGCACTGAAGCTTTCTTT
J gene: TRBJ1-1; D gene: NA; clone size: NA; V gene: TRBV28; CDR3 protein: CASRLGQSVTEAFF; CDR3 DNA: TGTGCCAGCAGACTAGGACAGTCGGTGACTGAAGCTTTCTTT
J gene: TRBJ2-3; D gene: NA; clone size: NA; V gene: TRBV5-8; CDR3 protein: CASSSLDRYNTDTQYF; CDR3 DNA: TGTGCCAGCAGCTCCCTGGACAGATACAACACAGATACGCAGTATTTT
J gene: TRBJ1-2; D gene: NA; clone size: NA; V gene: TRBV6-5; CDR3 protein: CASSPRQNYGYTF; CDR3 DNA: TGTGCCAGCAGTCCTCGACAGAACTATGGCTACACCTTC
J gene: TRBJ1-2; D gene: NA; clone size: NA; V gene: TRBV7-2; CDR3 protein: CASSLGEDYGYTF; CDR3 DNA: TGTGCCAGCAGCTTAGGAGAGGACTATGGCTACACCTTC
J gene: TRBJ2-1; D gene: TRBD1; clone size: NA; V gene: TRBV27; CDR3 protein: CASSLGAGTGHVARFF; CDR3 DNA: TGTGCCAGCAGTTTGGGGGCCGGGACAGGGCATGTAGCACGGTTCTTC
J gene: TRBJ2-1; D gene: NA; clone size: NA; V gene: TRBV2; CDR3 protein: CASSELVRFF; CDR3 DNA: TGTGCCAGCAGTGAATTAGTGCGGTTCTTC
J gene: TRBJ1-6; D gene: TRBD1; clone size: NA; V gene: TRBV2; CDR3 protein: CASSQEQGSSYNSPLHF; CDR3 DNA: TGTGCCAGCAGCCAAGAACAGGGGAGCTCCTATAATTCACCCCTCCACTTT
J gene: TRBJ2-7; D gene: NA; clone size: NA; V gene: TRBV6-6; CDR3 protein: CASSYLGTDHEGYF; CDR3 DNA: TGTGCCAGCAGTTACTTAGGCACCGATCACGAGGGGTACTTC
J gene: TRBJ1-1; D gene: NA; clone size: NA; V gene: TRBV6-5; CDR3 protein: CASNAGNTEAFF; CDR3 DNA: TGTGCCTCCAACGCGGGGAACACTGAAGCTTTCTTT
J gene: TRBJ2-7; D gene: NA; clone size: NA; V gene: TRBV19; CDR3 protein: CASSIAGTDSGEQYF; CDR3 DNA: TGTGCCAGTAGTATTGCGGGCACGGATTCAGGCGAGCAGTACTTC
J gene: TRBJ1-6; D gene: TRBD1; clone size: NA; V gene: TRBV5-1; CDR3 protein: CASSFGTVDSPLHF; CDR3 DNA: TGCGCCAGCAGCTTTGGGACAGTGGATTCACCCCTCCACTTT
J gene: TRBJ2-7; D gene: NA; clone size: NA; V gene: TRBV11-3; CDR3 protein: CASSSTGQTYEQYF; CDR3 DNA: TGTGCCAGCAGCTCCACCGGACAGACCTACGAGCAGTACTTC
J gene: TRBJ2-1; D gene: TRBD2; clone size: NA; V gene: TRBV28; CDR3 protein: CASGGSTYNEQFF; CDR3 DNA: TGTGCCAGCGGCGGGAGTACCTACAATGAGCAGTTCTTC
J gene: TRBJ2-7; D gene: TRBD1; clone size: NA; V gene: TRBV30; CDR3 protein: CAWRSGQSEQYF; CDR3 DNA: TGTGCCTGGAGGTCGGGACAGAGCGAGCAGTACTTC
J gene: TRBJ2-5; D gene: NA; clone size: NA; V gene: TRBV19; CDR3 protein: CASSIRGAQETQYF; CDR3 DNA: TGTGCCAGTAGTATCCGGGGGGCCCAAGAGACCCAGTACTTC
J gene: TRBJ1-3; D gene: NA; clone size: NA; V gene: TRBV3-1/TRBV3-2; CDR3 protein: CASSLGGVTGNTIYF; CDR3 DNA: TGTGCCAGCAGCTTGGGGGGGGTAACGGGAAACACCATATATTTT
J gene: TRBJ2-5; D gene: NA; clone size: NA; V gene: TRBV27; CDR3 protein: CASSRLSGETQYF; CDR3 DNA: TGTGCCAGCAGTCGCCTTAGTGGAGAGACCCAGTACTTC
J gene: TRBJ2-5; D gene: TRBD1; clone size: once; V gene: TRBV24-1; CDR3 protein: CATSADRAAQETQYF; CDR3 DNA: TGTGCCACCAGCGCTGACAGGGCGGCTCAAGAGACCCAGTACTTC
J gene: TRBJ1-1; D gene: NA; clone size: NA; V gene: TRBV9; CDR3 protein: CASSVGQLLNTEAFF; CDR3 DNA: TGTGCCAGCAGCGTAGGACAGCTGCTCAACACTGAAGCTTTCTTT
J gene: TRBJ2-3; D gene: NA; clone size: NA; V gene: TRBV11-3; CDR3 protein: CASSMGKDSSATDTQYF; CDR3 DNA: TGTGCCAGCAGCATGGGCAAAGACAGTTCGGCCACAGATACGCAGTATTTT
J gene: TRBJ1-1; D gene: NA; clone size: NA; V gene: TRBV4-1; CDR3 protein: CASSQDAGVPNTEAFF; CDR3 DNA: TGCGCCAGCAGCCAAGATGCAGGGGTTCCGAACACTGAAGCTTTCTTT
J gene: TRBJ1-5; D gene: NA; clone size: NA; V gene: TRBV12-3/TRBV12-4; CDR3 protein: CASSTQGGSQHF; CDR3 DNA: TGTGCCAGCAGTACTCAAGGAGGGTCCCAGCATTTT
J gene: TRBJ2-7; D gene: NA; clone size: NA; V gene: TRBV11-3; CDR3 protein: CASSQGLGDEQYF; CDR3 DNA: TGTGCCAGCAGCCAGGGGTTGGGGGACGAGCAGTACTTC
J gene: TRBJ1-5; D gene: NA; clone size: NA; V gene: TRBV3-1/TRBV3-2; CDR3 protein: CASSLGHSNQPQHF; CDR3 DNA: TGTGCCAGCAGCCTCGGACATAGCAATCAGCCCCAGCATTTT
J gene: TRBJ2-7; D gene: TRBD1; clone size: NA; V gene: TRBV5-1; CDR3 protein: CASSSSARGIYEQYF; CDR3 DNA: TGCGCCAGCAGCTCCTCGGCCAGGGGGATCTACGAGCAGTACTTC
J gene: TRBJ2-3; D gene: NA; clone size: NA; V gene: TRBV6-5; CDR3 protein: CASRVAEITDTQYF; CDR3 DNA: TGTGCCAGCAGGGTAGCGGAAATCACAGATACGCAGTATTTT
J gene: TRBJ1-5; D gene: TRBD1; clone size: NA; V gene: TRBV30; CDR3 protein: CAWNGQGREPQHF; CDR3 DNA: TGTGCCTGGAACGGACAGGGGAGGGAGCCCCAGCATTTT
J gene: TRBJ1-4; D gene: NA; clone size: NA; V gene: TRBV7-9; CDR3 protein: CASSPRGANEKLFF; CDR3 DNA: TGTGCCAGCAGCCCCAGGGGTGCTAATGAAAAACTGTTTTTT
J gene: TRBJ2-3; D gene: TRBD2; clone size: NA; V gene: TRBV7-3; CDR3 protein: CASSLGLAGVADTQYF; CDR3 DNA: TGTGCCAGCAGCTTAGGACTAGCGGGGGTGGCAGATACGCAGTATTTT
J gene: TRBJ2-7; D gene: NA; clone size: NA; V gene: TRBV7-2; CDR3 protein: CASSLQAQDYEQYF; CDR3 DNA: TGTGCCAGCAGCTTACAGGCCCAGGACTACGAGCAGTACTTC
J gene: TRBJ2-4; D gene: TRBD2; clone size: NA; V gene: TRBV14; CDR3 protein: CASSQDLERGIQYF; CDR3 DNA: TGTGCCAGCAGCCAAGATCTGGAGCGGGGGATTCAGTACTTC
J gene: TRBJ1-2; D gene: TRBD1; clone size: NA; V gene: TRBV7-3; CDR3 protein: CASSPGQAAAGYTF; CDR3 DNA: TGTGCCAGCAGCCCCGGACAGGCGGCTGCGGGCTACACCTTC
J gene: TRBJ2-5; D gene: TRBD1; clone size: once; V gene: TRBV11-2; CDR3 protein: CASSLVQAGGIVETQYF; CDR3 DNA: TGTGCCAGCAGCTTAGTTCAGGCAGGGGGCATCGTAGAGACCCAGTACTTC
J gene: TRBJ1-5; D gene: NA; clone size: NA; V gene: TRBV27; CDR3 protein: CASRDAGINQPQHF; CDR3 DNA: TGTGCCAGCAGGGACGCAGGGATCAATCAGCCCCAGCATTTT
J gene: TRBJ1-3; D gene: TRBD1; clone size: NA; V gene: TRBV10-1; CDR3 protein: CASSDGQADPGNTIYF; CDR3 DNA: TGCGCCAGCAGTGATGGACAGGCGGATCCTGGAAACACCATATATTTT
J gene: TRBJ1-5; D gene: NA; clone size: NA; V gene: TRBV7-6; CDR3 protein: CASSLAEGSQPQHF; CDR3 DNA: TGTGCCAGCAGCTTAGCGGAAGGGAGTCAGCCCCAGCATTTT